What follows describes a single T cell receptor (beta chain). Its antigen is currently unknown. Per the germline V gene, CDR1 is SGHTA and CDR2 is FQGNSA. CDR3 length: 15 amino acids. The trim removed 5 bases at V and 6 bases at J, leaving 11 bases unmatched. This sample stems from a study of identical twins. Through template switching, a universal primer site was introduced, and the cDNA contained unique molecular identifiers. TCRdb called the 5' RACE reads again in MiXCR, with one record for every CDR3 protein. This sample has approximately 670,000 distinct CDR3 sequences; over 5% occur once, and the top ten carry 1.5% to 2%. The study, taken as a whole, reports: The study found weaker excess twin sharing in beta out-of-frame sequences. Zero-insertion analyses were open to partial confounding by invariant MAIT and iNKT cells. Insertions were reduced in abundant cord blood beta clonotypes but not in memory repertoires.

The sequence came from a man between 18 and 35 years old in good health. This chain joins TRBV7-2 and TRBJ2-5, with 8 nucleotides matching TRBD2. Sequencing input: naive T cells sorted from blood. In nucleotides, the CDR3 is TGTGCCAGCAGCCCGGGGGGGGCTGGGCCACAGACCCAGTACTTC. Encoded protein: CASSPGGAGPQTQYF.